This TCR beta chain is from a study of T-cell memory formation after mild COVID-19. Study overall: TCR clusters were largely donor specific. Study-wide points: Whereas later expanders leaned CD4+, clones contracting day 15 to 85 showed a balanced CD4/CD8 makeup. For contracting clones, CD4+ ones sat mainly in CM and EM, CD8+ in EMRA.

Germline lookup yields CDR1 SGHNT and CDR2 YYREEE (reference sequence). The CDR3 sequence is 17 residues long. V lost 4 bases and J 0 bases, leaving 17 bases between the germline ends. This clonotype was observed a few times. Its antigen is unknown. 5'RACE primed from the constant segment yielded TCR alpha and TCR beta cDNA libraries bearing sample barcodes and UMIs. Via MiXCR, TCRdb re-called the 5' RACE reads, giving one row per CDR3 protein. Of hundreds of thousands of distinct CDR3 sequences in the sample, 15% were seen once. Material for sequencing was PBMCs or a T cell subset sorted from them (not recorded which). V and J are TRBV5-4 and TRBJ2-4, with D possibly being TRBD1 or TRBD2 (5 bases each). This clonotype was sampled from an adult woman who had mild COVID-19 (a few samples of this study predate the infection). Cell type and time point are not known. The CDR3 loop is CASSPGSRVIAKNIQYF. The DNA for the CDR3 is TGTGCCAGCAGCCCGGGAAGCAGGGTCATAGCCAAAAACATTCAGTACTTC.